These 13 T cell receptor beta chains originate from one sample sequenced in a study of post-analysis software for immune sequencing data. Which antigens these TCRs recognize remains unknown. The study's findings and limits: Comparison of patients with controls showed about 5 TRBV segments more frequent in patients, TRBV5-6, TRBV5-1 and TRBV20-1 among them.

The TCR beta cDNA libraries contained unique molecular identifiers. One entry per CDR3 protein, called by TCRdb with MiXCR from the PCR reads. The sample has approximately 630,000 distinct CDR3 sequences, roughly three fifths seen once. The sequencing sample was made of blood. Receptors originate from a girl aged 2 to 9 with multiple sclerosis.

This rearrangement joins TRBV27 to TRBJ2-1; tentative D call: TRBD1 (6 bases). This CDR3 is 15 amino acids long. Trimming shortened V by 5 bases and J by 3 bases, and 14 bases separated the two germline ends. The V gene's germline CDR1 is MNHEY and CDR2 SMNVEV (reference sequence). In DNA form, the CDR3 reads TGTGCCAGCAGTCCGACAGGTTTTATCTACAATGAGCAGTTCTTC. This sequence encodes CASSPTGFIYNEQFF.

The chain uses TRBV5-1 and TRBJ2-1, with 8 bases identical to TRBD2. The trim removed 4 bases at V and 5 bases at J, leaving 14 bases unmatched. The V gene's germline CDR1 is SGHRS and CDR2 YFSETQ. The CDR3 is 17 amino acids. The CDR3 spells CASSPQKTTSGNNEQFF. The CDR3 bases are TGCGCCAGCAGCCCACAAAAGACAACTAGCGGTAACAATGAGCAGTTCTTC.

This clonotype was seen more than once but under ten times. The genes are TRBV10-3 and TRBJ2-7; TRBD2 matches at 7 bases. The CDR3 contains 14 residues. The germline CDR1 and CDR2 sequences are ENHRY and SYGVKD. Losses at the gene ends were 3 bases for V and 2 bases for J; bases not matched to a gene: 4. The CDR3 sequence is CAISERLAAYEQYF. The CDR3 nucleotides are TGTGCCATCAGTGAAAGACTAGCCGCCTACGAGCAGTACTTC.

This clonotype was counted a few times. The gene calls are TRBV29-1 and TRBJ2-1; D remains unclear. Looked up from germline, CDR1 is SQVTM and CDR2 is ANQGSEA. The CDR3 length is 15 residues. V was shortened by 1 base and J by 2 bases, with 12 bases between the two germline ends. The CDR3 nucleotides are TGCAGCGTTGAAGGGGCCGGGCCTACCTACAATGAGCAGTTCTTC. This gives the protein CSVEGAGPTYNEQFF.

This clonotype occurred a few times. The chain uses TRBV5-1 and TRBJ2-5; TRBD1 matches 11 bases. Germline V CDR1 and CDR2: SGHRS, YFSETQ. The ends lost 2 bases at V and 4 bases at J; junction bases unmatched: 4. This CDR3 contains 15 residues. The CDR3 reads CASSLRTGGLETQYF. The CDR3 bases are TGCGCCAGCAGCTTACGGACAGGGGGCTTAGAGACCCAGTACTTC.

The chain recombines TRBV4-1 with TRBJ1-5; perhaps TRBD1 as D (5 bases). The CDR3 is 14 amino acids. V lost 1 base, J lost 5 bases, and 9 bases lay in between. Germline V gene data show CDR1 as MGHRA and CDR2 as YSYEKL. CDR3 coding DNA: TGCGCCAGCAGCCAAGTCGGGGGGGATCAGCCCCAGCATTTT. This sequence encodes CASSQVGGDQPQHF.

The chain uses TRBV21-1 and TRBJ2-5; the table's D call, TRBD2, has no DNA check behind it. TRBV21-1 is termed a pseudogene. This CDR3 is 18 amino acids long. The CDR3 protein is CASSKEGVSGRKQETQYF. Here the CDR3 DNA reads TGTGCCAGCAGCAAAGAGGGAGTTAGCGGGAGGAAGCAAGAGACCCAGTACTTC.

The V and J genes are TRBV3-1 and TRBJ2-1, with TRBD2 matching over 10 bases. J lost 10 bases, V lost 4 bases, and 1 base had no gene match. The CDR3 runs 12 residues. Germline V gene data show CDR1 as LGHDT and CDR2 as YNNKEL (reference sequence). The DNA of the CDR3 is TGTGCCAGCAGCCTGGGACTAGCGGAGCAGTTCTTC. Translation gives CASSLGLAEQFF.

The V call is TRBV20-1, the J call TRBJ2-1, with 11 bases identical to TRBD2. Trimming took 5 bases from V and 7 from J; bases not matched to a gene: 10. The V gene's germline CDR1 is DFQATT and CDR2 SNEGSKA (reference sequence). This CDR3 region has 15 residues. Here the CDR3 reads CSAETSGVNENEQFF. The CDR3 DNA is TGCAGTGCTGAGACTAGCGGGGTTAATGAGAATGAGCAGTTCTTC.

The rearrangement joins TRBV20-1 to TRBJ2-3; no firm D call. The CDR3 contains 12 residues. Trimming shortened V by 3 bases and J by 0 bases, and 4 bases separated the two germline ends. From germline, CDR1 is DFQATT and CDR2 SNEGSKA (reference sequence). The CDR3 here is CSASTSTDTQYF. CDR3 nucleotides: TGCAGTGCTAGTACTAGCACAGATACGCAGTATTTT.

This sequence joins TRBV5-1 and TRBJ1-2; D is uncertain. The CDR3 extends over 13 amino acids. Germline lookup yields CDR1 SGHRS and CDR2 YFSETQ. The V end lost 2 bases, the J end lost 7 bases, and 12 bases lay between the germline ends. In DNA, the CDR3 is TGCGCCAGCAGCTTTCGGAGAGACTCTGGCTACACCTTC. Translating gives CASSFRRDSGYTF.

The J gene is TRBJ2-1, the V gene TRBV13, with 8 positions matching TRBD1. The CDR3 runs to 15 residues. V was clipped by 3 bases and J by 8 bases; unmatched bases: 9. Germline V gene sequence: CDR1 PRHDT, CDR2 FYEKMQ (reference sequence). In DNA form, the CDR3 reads TGTGCCAGCAGCTTTTACGGGACAGGAGAAGATGAGCAGTTCTTC. Protein product: CASSFYGTGEDEQFF.

The chain employs TRBV9 and TRBJ2-7; possibly TRBD2 for D (6 bases). From germline, CDR1 is SGDLS and CDR2 YYNGEE. The CDR3 spans 15 residues. The V end lost 2 bases, the J end lost 1 base, and 13 bases lay between the germline ends. CDR3 sequence reads: CASSVQAGASYEQYF. CDR3 DNA sequence: TGTGCCAGCAGCGTCCAAGCGGGCGCGTCCTACGAGCAGTACTTC. Drawing the rest from reference TRBV9 and TRBJ2-7, the complete variable domain is DSGVTQTPKHLITATGQRVTLRCSPRSGDLSVYWYQQSLDQGLQFLIQYYNGEERAKGNILERFSAQQFPDLHSELNLSSLELGDSALYFCASSVQAGASYEQYFGPGTRLTVT.